Included here is one T cell receptor beta chain sequence, with context. The antigen remains unidentified. This entry comes from a study of cytomegalovirus exposure and HLA in healthy donors. General study results and limits: In a later analysis, at a false discovery rate of 0.05, approximately 16,000 TCR beta sequences matched HLA alleles.

Researchers ran the PCR with 60 Vbeta and 13 Jbeta primers. Libraries were prepared by immunoSEQ multiplex PCR; TCRdb keeps only in-frame clonotypes and omits some of them. Counted here are roughly 100,000 clones, about three quarters occurring once; the ten biggest clones make up 3% to 4%. The CDR3 runs 14 residues. Trimming at V came to 4 bases and at J to 4 bases, leaving 7 bases not matched to a gene. The germline V gene has CDR1 MNHEY and CDR2 SVGAGI. This TCR was recovered from a man aged 40-50 years in good health and CMV-seronegative. The sequencing input was PBMCs. The chain employs TRBV6-5 and TRBJ2-7; 7 nucleotides line up with TRBD1. The CDR3 nucleotides are TGTGCCAGCAGTTCCGGGACAGCGGTATACGAGCAGTACTTC. This codes for CASSSGTAVYEQYF.